These 29 T cell receptor beta chains share one sample of origin, sequenced in a study of OX40 agonist ivuxolimab in advanced cancers. Library creation used the immunoSEQ multiplex PCR assay. TCRdb holds this immuneACCESS table with in-frame rearrangements only. Some clones are missing; in checked studies, unresolved V genes explain under half, and the rest has no known cause. Across this sample there are 50,000 to 65,000 clones, with about four fifths seen only once. The ten largest clones take up 1% of the sample. Specimen: CD4+ or CD8+ T cells sorted from blood, collected in a trial of the OX40 agonist ivuxolimab. The receptor set was obtained from an adult with an advanced solid tumor such as melanoma, head and neck, liver or kidney cancer.

The chain links TRBV18 to TRBJ2-7; D may correspond to TRBD1 or TRBD2 (5 bases each). Trimming cost V 5 bases and J 4 bases, with 18 bases left between them. Germline CDR1 is KGHSH and CDR2 is LQKENI. The CDR3 sequence is 15 residues long. CDR3 loop: CASSVHTGTEYEQYF. CDR3 bases: TGTGCCAGCTCAGTACACACCGGGACGGAGTACGAGCAGTACTTC.

The J gene is TRBJ2-2, the V gene TRBV7-8, with D perhaps given as TRBD1 or TRBD2 (5 bases each). This CDR3 has 10 amino acids. In germline, CDR1 is SGHVS, CDR2 FQNEAQ. V shed 11 bases and J shed 7 bases, with 8 bases lying between them. CDR3 residues: CAGGSGELFF. The CDR3 bases are TGTGCCGGGGGAAGCGGGGAGCTGTTTTTT. The full variable domain, rest sourced from reference TRBV7-8 and TRBJ2-2, is GAGVSQSPRYKVAKRGQDVALRCDPISGHVSLFWYQQALGQGPEFLTYFQNEAQLDKSGLPSDRFFAERPEGSVSTLKIQRTQQEDSAVYLCAGGSGELFFGEGSRLTVL.

The J gene is TRBJ1-6, the V gene TRBV6-1, with a weak D call TRBD1 (5 bases). V dropped 5 bases and J dropped 4 bases, with 9 bases sitting between them. This CDR3 contains 14 residues. Per the germline V gene, CDR1 is MNHNS and CDR2 is SASEGT. The CDR3 DNA is TGTGCCAGCAGTTCGGGGCCTTATAATTCACCCCTCCACTTT. Its protein is CASSSGPYNSPLHF.

Notes on this clone: A much larger clone differs by one base, so this may be a read error. V usage is TRBV19 and J usage is TRBJ1-4; TRBD1 is a possible D gene (6 bases). The CDR3 covers 16 residues. Germline V gives CDR1 LNHDA, CDR2 SQIVND (reference sequence). The CDR3 coding sequence is TGTGTCAGTAGTACCGGCTTACAGGGCTCTAATGAAAAACTGTTTTTT. It translates to CVSSTGLQGSNEKLFF. The full variable domain, completed using reference TRBV19 and TRBJ1-4, is DGGITQSPKYLFRKEGQNVTLSCEQNLNHDAMYWYRQDPGQGLRLIYYSQIVNDFQKGDIAEGYSVSREKKESFPLTVTSAQKNPTAFYLCVSSTGLQGSNEKLFFGSGTQLSVL.

V usage is TRBV9 and J usage is TRBJ2-1; no firm D call. Germline loops: CDR1 SGDLS, CDR2 YYNGEE. With 0 bases removed from V and 4 bases from J, the gap between germline ends came to 14 bases. The CDR3 runs 16 residues. The CDR3 region has the DNA TGTGCCAGCAGCGTAGACCCCGAACAGATATACAATGAGCAGTTCTTC. It encodes CASSVDPEQIYNEQFF.

The rearrangement joins TRBV27 to TRBJ2-5, with D unresolved. The CDR3 consists of 13 residues. Trimming took 6 bases from V and 8 from J, leaving 16 bases between them. Germline-derived CDR1 and CDR2 are MNHEY and SMNVEV (reference sequence). The CDR3, as DNA: TGTGCCAGCAGCCCGTCCCGGCCCGCAACCCAGTACTTC. Its protein is CASSPSRPATQYF.

V gene TRBV28 combines with J gene TRBJ1-6; unclear D gene. The CDR3 contains 15 residues. The V gene's germline CDR1 is MDHEN and CDR2 SYDVKM. Trimming removed 6 bases at V and 0 bases at J, with 9 bases between. The CDR3 here is CASREQSSYNSPLHF. The CDR3 DNA sequence: TGTGCCAGCAGGGAACAGAGCTCCTATAATTCACCCCTCCACTTT.

This chain's CDR3 is CASSYLRGEETQYF. CDR3 bases: TGTGCCAGCAGTTACCTACGGGGGGAAGAGACCCAGTACTTC. The rearrangement links TRBV2 to TRBJ2-5; 7 nucleotides line up with TRBD2. The CDR3 has 14 amino acids. Germline CDR1 and CDR2: SNHLY and FYNNEI. V lost 5 bases and J lost 3; bases outside the gene matches: 6.

In DNA, the CDR3 is TGTGCCAGCAGCTTCGATCGGAATTCACCCCTCCACTTT. Translating it yields CASSFDRNSPLHF. The V call is TRBV7-9, the J call TRBJ1-6; D unclear. Germline V gene data show CDR1 as SEHNR and CDR2 as FQNEAQ (reference sequence). Trimming left V 3 bases short and J 7 bases short, with 7 bases between. The CDR3 sequence is 13 residues long.

The V and J genes are TRBV15 and TRBJ2-7, with D uncertain. The CDR3 spans 15 residues. The V end lost 0 bases, the J end lost 6 bases, and 15 bases lay between the germline ends. The germline V gene has CDR1 LNHNV and CDR2 YYDKDF (reference sequence). DNA for the CDR3: TGTGCCACCAGCAGAGATCTCGTCGCGTCGGGCGAGCAGTACTTC. This translates into CATSRDLVASGEQYF.

V usage is TRBV6-6 and J usage is TRBJ2-2; D is undetermined. CDR3 size: 13 residues. Germline CDR1 is MNHNY and CDR2 is SVGAGI (reference sequence). V shed 5 bases and J shed 4 bases, with 8 bases lying between them. CDR3 residues: CASSPVPTGELFF. CDR3 coding DNA: TGTGCCAGCAGTCCCGTACCCACCGGGGAGCTGTTTTTT.

V usage is TRBV27 and J usage is TRBJ2-1; D not certain. The CDR3 contains 16 residues. Germline CDR1 and CDR2: MNHEY and SMNVEV (reference sequence). The V and J ends lost 3 bases and 6 bases respectively, with 18 bases between them. The chain's CDR3 is CASSFLPLDLPNEQFF. In DNA, the CDR3 is TGTGCCAGCAGTTTCCTACCCCTCGACCTGCCCAATGAGCAGTTCTTC.

This clone was observed once. V is TRBV5-6 and J is TRBJ2-5; D is ambiguous. The V and J ends lost 0 bases and 1 base respectively, with 13 bases between them. Germline CDR1 SGHDT, CDR2 YYEEEE. The CDR3 totals 16 residues. The CDR3 bases are TGTGCCAGCAGCTTGGGTCTCGGGCCAGTCCAAGAGACCCAGTACTTC. Protein product: CASSLGLGPVQETQYF.

The rearrangement joins TRBV7-3 to TRBJ2-1; 8 bases map to TRBD2. The germline CDR1 and CDR2 sequences are SGHTA and FQGTGA. CDR3 length equals 15 residues. Unmatched junction bases numbered 5, after V lost 2 bases and J lost 5 bases. This CDR3 is CASSLAGGPNNEQFF. In nucleotides, the CDR3 is TGTGCCAGCAGCTTAGCGGGGGGTCCCAACAATGAGCAGTTCTTC.

This clone was detected only once. V usage is TRBV2 and J usage is TRBJ2-3; 10 bases fit TRBD2. Germline CDR1 SNHLY, CDR2 FYNNEI. CDR3 length equals 15 residues. V dropped 5 bases and J dropped 4; count of bases not matched to a gene: 6. This CDR3 reads CASSKQRGGSDTQYF. The CDR3 DNA reads TGTGCCAGCAGTAAGCAGCGGGGGGGCTCAGATACGCAGTATTTT.

This chain uses TRBV6-5 with TRBJ2-7, with 7 bases that match TRBD2. The CDR3 is made up of 14 amino acids. V shed 0 bases, J shed 3 bases, and the junction held 2 bases outside the gene matches. Looked up from germline, CDR1 is MNHEY and CDR2 is SVGAGI. The CDR3 bases are TGTGCCAGCAGTTACTCGCCGGGGGGCTACGAGCAGTACTTC. This codes for CASSYSPGGYEQYF.

V is TRBV7-2 and J is TRBJ1-2; D is perhaps TRBD1 (5 bases). The CDR3 runs to 16 residues. The V end was cut by 0 bases, the J end by 6 bases, with 17 bases between. Germline V gene data show CDR1 as SGHTA and CDR2 as FQGNSA. The DNA of the CDR3 is TGTGCCAGCAGCTTAGCTGTACAGGTTAAGTTAGATGGCTACACCTTC. Translated: CASSLAVQVKLDGYTF.

This clone was seen just once. The CDR3 here is CASSQGQGQYNEQFF. In DNA, the CDR3 is TGTGCCAGCAGCCAAGGACAGGGGCAATACAATGAGCAGTTCTTC. This chain joins TRBV5-4 and TRBJ2-1; 9 bases are shared with TRBD1. The V gene end was trimmed by 4 bases and the J gene end by 4 bases; junction bases not matched to a gene: 6. Per the germline V gene, CDR1 is SGHNT and CDR2 is YYREEE (reference sequence). The CDR3 length is 15 residues.

The CDR3 spells CASSLLPPTFQETQYF. The CDR3 bases are TGTGCCAGCAGCTTACTACCGCCCACTTTTCAAGAGACCCAGTACTTC. The chain uses TRBV11-2 and TRBJ2-5; D remains unclear. This CDR3 is built from 16 residues. Trimming removed 2 bases from V and 2 bases from J, with 15 bases in between. Germline CDR1 and CDR2: SGHAT and FQNNGV.

V gene TRBV6-1 combines with J gene TRBJ2-3; D unresolved. This CDR3 has 10 amino acids. Per the germline V gene, CDR1 is MNHNS and CDR2 is SASEGT. V lost 11 bases, J lost 4 bases, and 7 bases lay in between. CDR3 DNA: TGTGCCGCCGACGCAGATACGCAGTATTTT. This gives the protein CAADADTQYF.

The chain uses TRBV28 and TRBJ2-1; 11 nucleotides line up with TRBD2. The germline gives CDR1 MDHEN, CDR2 SYDVKM. V lost 4 bases to trimming and J lost 2 bases; unmatched junction nucleotides: 4. The CDR3 loop spans 16 amino acids. CDR3 sequence: CASSSIAGGPYNEQFF. DNA for the CDR3: TGTGCCAGCAGTTCTATAGCGGGGGGGCCCTACAATGAGCAGTTCTTC.

This clone is labeled as medium-sized. V and J are TRBV7-9 and TRBJ1-2; no clear D gene. With 1 base removed from V and 5 bases from J, the gap between germline ends came to 5 bases. From germline, CDR1 is SEHNR and CDR2 FQNEAQ (reference sequence). CDR3 length: 12 residues. CDR3 in amino acids: CASSLVGYGYTF. CDR3 coding DNA: TGTGCCAGCAGCTTAGTGGGGTATGGCTACACCTTC. The variable domain in full, completed from reference TRBV7-9 and TRBJ1-2, reads DTGVSQNPRHKITKRGQNVTFRCDPISEHNRLYWYRQTLGQGPEFLTYFQNEAQLEKSRLLSDRFSAERPKGSFSTLEIQRTEQGDSAMYLCASSLVGYGYTFGSGTRLTVV.

J is TRBJ1-1 and V is TRBV5-1; D not certain. Germline CDR1 reads SGHRS; CDR2 reads YFSETQ. V was shortened by 0 bases and J by 4 bases, with 7 bases between the two germline ends. The CDR3 runs to 13 residues. The CDR3 loop reads CASSLGSGTEAFF. CDR3 nucleotide sequence: TGCGCCAGCAGCTTGGGCTCAGGCACTGAAGCTTTCTTT.

The chain employs TRBV4-3 and TRBJ2-5; a possible D gene is TRBD2 (5 bases). The CDR3 loop spans 15 amino acids. Trimming removed 0 bases from V and 5 bases from J, with 13 bases in between. Germline V gives CDR1 LGHNA, CDR2 YSLEER. The DNA for the CDR3 is TGCGCCAGCAGCCAAGAGCCCAGAGCGGCCGAGACCCAGTACTTC. Translating it yields CASSQEPRAAETQYF.

By frequency in the sample, this clone is medium-sized. The rearrangement links TRBV18 to TRBJ2-2; tentative D call: TRBD2 (5 bases). CDR3 size: 15 residues. CDR1 is KGHSH, CDR2 LQKENI, per germline. V was clipped by 2 bases and J by 1 base, with 8 bases between them. In DNA, the CDR3 is TGTGCCAGCTCACCAGCCAGCGGGAACACCGGGGAGCTGTTTTTT. Translation: CASSPASGNTGELFF.

This clone appeared once. The chain employs TRBV6-6 and TRBJ1-6, with D perhaps matching TRBD1 (5 bases). CDR1 and CDR2 (germline): MNHNY, SVGAGI (reference sequence). The CDR3 length is 12 residues. Trimming took 5 bases from V and 12 from J, leaving 11 bases between them. CDR3 protein: CASSNRRGPLHF. The CDR3 DNA follows: TGTGCCAGCAGTAACAGGCGGGGACCCCTCCACTTT.

This rearrangement joins TRBV14 to TRBJ1-6; D perhaps matches TRBD1 (5 bases). Germline V CDR1 and CDR2: SGHDN, FVKESK. V was shortened by 3 bases and J by 10 bases, with 13 bases between the two germline ends. The CDR3 sequence is 14 residues long. The CDR3 loop is CASSHLGAGSPLHF. The CDR3 coding sequence is TGTGCCAGCAGCCACCTCGGGGCAGGGTCACCCCTCCACTTT. The entire variable domain, with the rest obtained from reference TRBV14 and TRBJ1-6, is as follows: EAGVTQFPSHSVIEKGQTVTLRCDPISGHDNLYWYRRVMGKEIKFLLHFVKESKQDESGMPNNRFLAERTGGTYSTLKVQPAELEDSGVYFCASSHLGAGSPLHFGNGTRLTVT.

As for this clone: A much larger clone sits a single nucleotide away, making a read error possible. The chain couples TRBV6-6 to TRBJ2-5; D ambiguous. This CDR3 region has 12 residues. CDR1 and CDR2 (germline): MNHNY, SVGAGI (reference sequence). V lost 2 bases to trimming and J lost 5 bases, with 6 bases between them. CDR3 region: CASSYLAETQYF. The CDR3 DNA sequence: TGTGCCAGCAGTTACCTGGCGGAGACCCAGTACTTC.

The J gene is TRBJ1-5, the V gene TRBV2; D is possibly TRBD1 (5 bases). There are 14 residues in the CDR3. V was pared by 4 bases and J by 6 bases, with 13 bases between. Germline lookup yields CDR1 SNHLY and CDR2 FYNNEI. CDR3: CASSVLGASQPQHF. CDR3 DNA: TGTGCCAGCAGTGTTTTAGGGGCAAGTCAGCCCCAGCATTTT.